These 5 T cell receptor beta chains were sequenced from one sample in a study of human T cells and chemical hapten exposure (dated by TCRdb to about 2021). The time point tag for this specimen amounts to: patch test 1, 2 weeks after DPC sensitization. The sample's treatment or condition, from its label and the paper: therapeutic diphenylcyclopropenone sensitization with weekly scalp DPC. To prepare the library, RACE was applied. The sample was run on a NextSeq 500. TCRdb handled the public reads itself, with Q25 trimming in fastp and clone calling in MiXCR, and kept productive beta chains. Every distinct CDR3 protein forms one entry, paired with its most common genes and DNA. A total of roughly 200,000 distinct CDR3 sequences appear in this sample, approximately 20% of them only once. The ten largest clones capture about 6.7% of the sample. The sample consisted of whole blood, taken in connection with sensitization to the hapten diphenylcyclopropenone (DPC). All receptors come from a woman aged 50 to 60 with alopecia areata. Some clones in this sample may be carry-over from other donors' samples.

V usage is TRBV29-1 and J usage is TRBJ2-4, with D possibly TRBD2 on 6 matching bases. Germline loops: CDR1 SQVTM, CDR2 ANQGSEA. The length of the CDR3 is 13 residues. The V end lost 4 bases, the J end lost 3 bases, and 10 bases lay between the germline ends. CDR3 amino acids: CSVVVGGKNIQYF. CDR3 DNA: TGCAGCGTTGTCGTCGGGGGCAAAAACATTCAGTACTTC.

The CDR3 sequence: CAISERGVSSYNEQFF. CDR3 DNA: TGTGCCATCAGTGAGCGGGGGGTTAGCTCCTACAATGAGCAGTTCTTC. The V and J genes are TRBV10-3 and TRBJ2-1, with 7 bases matching TRBD2. V trimming: 2 bases; J trimming: 0 bases; junction bases outside the gene matches: 4. Per germline, CDR1 ENHRY and CDR2 SYGVKD. The CDR3 is 16 residues long.

Of note for this clonotype: One junction end does not reproduce the germline sequence, and a read error may be involved. CDR3 sequence: CASSPPETQYF. For the CDR3, the DNA is TGTGCGAGCTCACCACCCGAGACCCAGTACTTC. The V call is TRBV18, the J call TRBJ2-5; unclear D gene. Germline V gives CDR1 KGHSH, CDR2 LQKENI. This CDR3 spans 11 amino acids.

This clonotype has a handful of counts. This chain joins TRBV6-5 and TRBJ1-1; 9 positions match TRBD1. Unmatched junction bases numbered 3, after V lost 2 bases and J lost 5 bases. This CDR3 region has 14 residues. The germline gives CDR1 MNHEY, CDR2 SVGAGI. In DNA form, the CDR3 reads TGTGCCAGCAGTTACGGGGGGACAGGGACTGAAGCTTTCTTT. Translating it yields CASSYGGTGTEAFF.

This clonotype has only a few counts. The rearrangement uses TRBV7-9 and TRBJ2-5, with 8 positions matching TRBD2. From germline, CDR1 is SEHNR and CDR2 FQNEAQ (reference sequence). V lost 0 bases, J lost 0 bases, and 9 bases stayed unmatched. The CDR3 totals 18 residues. CDR3 in DNA: TGTGCCAGCAGCTTAGCGGCCCGAGGACTAGCAGACCAAGAGACCCAGTACTTC. It codes for CASSLAARGLADQETQYF.